The 7 T cell receptor beta chains presented below share a single source sample, sequenced in a study of circulating CD8 cells and anti-PD-1 response in melanoma. The QIAseq Immune Repertoire TCR panel built the libraries from around 15 ng of total RNA. MiXCR was run by TCRdb on the reads, yielding one entry per CDR3 protein. The table has hundreds of distinct CDR3 sequences, less than 8% seen once; the top ten hold 20% to 30%. From live CD3+CD8+TCRalphabeta+ cells, four PD-1 and/or TIGIT subsets were sorted. Here the sequenced sample was CD8+ T cells from PBMCs, taken at baseline or after one month of anti-PD-1 therapy (not recorded which). Every receptor here comes from a human donor with melanoma.

By its share, this clonotype is large. The chain uses TRBV4-1 and TRBJ2-5; the D gene is possibly TRBD2 (7 bases). The CDR3 contains 14 residues. The V end was cut by 5 bases, the J end by 1 base, with 11 bases between. The germline CDR1 and CDR2 sequences are MGHRA and YSYEKL. In nucleotides, the CDR3 is TGCGCCAGCAGCAGGGGGGGCGGCCAAGAGACCCAGTACTTC. It is translated as CASSRGGGQETQYF.

By sample share, this clonotype is large. The V and J genes are TRBV23-1 and TRBJ1-5; TRBD1 might be the D (6 bases). TRBV23-1 is designated an ORF whose function remains uncertain. The V end was cut by 0 bases, the J end by 6 bases, with 21 bases between. The CDR3 is made up of 18 amino acids. The CDR3 reads CASSQSKEGVVRTQPQHF. The DNA of the CDR3 is TGCGCCAGCAGTCAATCGAAGGAGGGGGTTGTTCGAACTCAGCCCCAGCATTTT.

By share of the sample, this clonotype is large. The chain carries TRBV27 and TRBJ2-3; D unclear. Germline loops: CDR1 MNHEY, CDR2 SMNVEV (reference sequence). This CDR3 has 14 residues. Trimming left V 3 bases short and J 2 bases short, with 9 bases between. CDR3 loop: CASSFRLYTDTQYF. Written as DNA, the CDR3 is TGTGCCAGCAGTTTCAGACTCTACACAGATACGCAGTATTTT.

By proportion, this clonotype is large. The chain combines TRBV6-4 with TRBJ2-2; unclear D gene. Germline loops: CDR1 MRHNA, CDR2 SNTAGT. V shed 3 bases and J shed 2 bases, with 1 base lying between them. The CDR3 spans 12 residues. CDR3 region: CASSENTGELFF. In nucleotides, the CDR3 is TGTGCCAGCAGTGAAAACACCGGGGAGCTGTTTTTT.

This clonotype counts as large. CDR3 DNA sequence: TGCAGTGCTAGGACCTCTTCAGAAGTTCAGCCCCAGCATTTT. This encodes CSARTSSEVQPQHF. The V and J genes are TRBV20-1 and TRBJ1-5; D not resolved. The CDR3 is made up of 14 amino acids. Trimming cost V 3 bases and J 6 bases, with 15 bases left between them. CDR1 and CDR2 (germline): DFQATT, SNEGSKA (reference sequence).

In this sample, this clonotype is medium-sized. The V and J genes are TRBV24-1 and TRBJ2-7; possibly TRBD1 or TRBD2 for D (5 bases each). V was clipped by 10 bases and J by 3 bases, with 33 bases between them. The CDR3 spans 19 residues. Germline V lookup: CDR1 KGHDR, CDR2 SFDVKD. The CDR3 coding sequence is TGTGCCACGGGACCATACCGGGACGGGATATCCTCTAAACGCTACGAGCAGTACTTC. Protein sequence: CATGPYRDGISSKRYEQYF.

This clonotype ranks as large (0.1 to 1%). The gene calls are TRBV20-1 and TRBJ1-1; 7 bases agree with TRBD1. The CDR3 has 14 amino acids. Per germline, CDR1 DFQATT and CDR2 SNEGSKA (reference sequence). The V and J ends lost 6 bases and 3 bases, in that order; junction bases with no gene match: 10. Here the CDR3 reads CSARDSGSHTEAFF. Written as DNA, the CDR3 is TGCAGTGCGCGGGACAGTGGGAGTCACACTGAAGCTTTCTTT.